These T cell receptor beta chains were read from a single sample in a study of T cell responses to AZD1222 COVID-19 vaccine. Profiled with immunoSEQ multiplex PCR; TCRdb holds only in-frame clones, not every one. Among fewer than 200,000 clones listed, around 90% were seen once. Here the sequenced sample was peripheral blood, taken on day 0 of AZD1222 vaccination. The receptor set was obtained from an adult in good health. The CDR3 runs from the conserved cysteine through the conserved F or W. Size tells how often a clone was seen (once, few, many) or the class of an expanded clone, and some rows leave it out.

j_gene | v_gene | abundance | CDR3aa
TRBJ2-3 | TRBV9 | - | CASSVGGFTTDTQYF
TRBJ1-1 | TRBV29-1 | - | CSVRADRVMRNTEAFF
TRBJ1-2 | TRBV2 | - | CASRLTPGYTF
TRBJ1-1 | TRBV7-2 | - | CASSELDHRSGPAFF
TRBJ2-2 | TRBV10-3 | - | CAISEMLAGANTGELFF
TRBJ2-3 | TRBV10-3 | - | CAISRTSGRAHTQYF
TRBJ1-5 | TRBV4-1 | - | CASSQKDRAIGNQPQHF
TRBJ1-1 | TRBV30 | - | CAWSKGRREAFF
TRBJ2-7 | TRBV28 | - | CASSLQGPYEQYF
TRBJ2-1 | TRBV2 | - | CASSERQSWFDNEQFF
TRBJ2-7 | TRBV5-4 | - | CASSSPGQASYEQYF
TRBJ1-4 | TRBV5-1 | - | CASCPGFATNEKLFF
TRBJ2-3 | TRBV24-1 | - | CATSDPGGGSTDTQYF
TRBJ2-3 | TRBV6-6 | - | CASSYISGITDTQYF
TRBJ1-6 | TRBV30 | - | CAWSARGKGNSPLHF
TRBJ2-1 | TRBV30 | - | CAWSVGGEQFF
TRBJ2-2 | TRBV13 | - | CASSSWGRELFF
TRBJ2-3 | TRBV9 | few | CASSSIGGGTTDTQYF
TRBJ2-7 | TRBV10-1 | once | CASSVGGSDYEQYF
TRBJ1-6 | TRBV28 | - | CASTPTGENSPLHF
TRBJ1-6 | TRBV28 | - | CASSFGSSPLHF
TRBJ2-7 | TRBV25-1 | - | CASSAPRVGEQYF
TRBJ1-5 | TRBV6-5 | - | CASRTGLIDQPQHF
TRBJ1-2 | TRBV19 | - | CASSQNRGGAFGYTF
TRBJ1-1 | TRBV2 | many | CASSTGGGTEAFF
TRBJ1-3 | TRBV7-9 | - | CASSSTGDRIRF
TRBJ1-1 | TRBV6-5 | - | CASSSPGGYTTEAFF
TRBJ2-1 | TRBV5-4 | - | CASSGGPLGLAGNNEQFF
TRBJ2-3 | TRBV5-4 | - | CASSPRKSQGLGVTDTQYF
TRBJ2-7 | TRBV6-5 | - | CASSKEYRGSYEQYF
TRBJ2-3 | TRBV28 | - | CASIERGGDTDTQYF
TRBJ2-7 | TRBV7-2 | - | CASSSRTGLHYEQYF
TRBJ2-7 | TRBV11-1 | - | CASSLDRGREQYF
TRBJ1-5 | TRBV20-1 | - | CSASGSNQPQHF
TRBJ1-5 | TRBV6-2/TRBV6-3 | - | CASSYGRARSNQPQHF
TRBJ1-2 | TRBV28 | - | CASRSPGTGFGYTF
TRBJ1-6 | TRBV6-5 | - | CASGGAGNSPLHF
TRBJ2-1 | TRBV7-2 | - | CASSPGIGETRNEQFF
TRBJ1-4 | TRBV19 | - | CASSGWGQGNEKLFF
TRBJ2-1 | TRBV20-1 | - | CSASVIGPASGILNEQFF
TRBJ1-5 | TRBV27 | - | CASSSLGQGHNQPQHF
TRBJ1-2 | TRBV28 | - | CASSEGQPNGYTF
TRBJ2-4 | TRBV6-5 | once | CASRPGTLAKNIQYF
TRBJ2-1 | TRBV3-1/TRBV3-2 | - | CASSQDYGSIDNEQFF